Following are 10 T cell receptor beta chains from one sample sequenced in a study of technical replicates of blood from a few donors. Assay: immunoSEQ multiplex PCR; the TCRdb copy retains only in-frame clones and omits some. The sample includes over 55,000 clones, around nine tenths of them seen just once. Sequenced: PBMCs. The receptors shown here come from a human donor in good health. Some clones in this sample may be carry-over from other donors' samples.

V usage is TRBV7-6 and J usage is TRBJ2-3, with D perhaps TRBD1 (7 bases). Germline V lookup: CDR1 SGHVS, CDR2 FNYEAQ. Trimming took off 3 bases at V and 2 bases at J, with 15 bases between the two ends. This CDR3 has 16 residues. The CDR3 loop reads CASSLGGRGVTDTQYF. The CDR3 bases are TGTGCCAGCAGCTTGGGGGGCAGGGGGGTCACAGATACGCAGTATTTT.

The J gene is TRBJ1-2, the V gene TRBV6-5, with D uncertain. The CDR3 length is 12 residues. Germline lookup yields CDR1 MNHEY and CDR2 SVGAGI. Trimming took off 6 bases at V and 4 bases at J, with 9 bases between the two ends. In DNA form, the CDR3 reads TGTGCCAGCAGGGACTTACTCTATGGCTACACCTTC. It is translated as CASRDLLYGYTF.

The rearrangement links TRBV7-9 to TRBJ2-5; 10 bases agree with TRBD1. V dropped 5 bases and J dropped 5; count of bases not matched to a gene: 8. This CDR3 is 15 amino acids long. The germline gives CDR1 SEHNR, CDR2 FQNEAQ (reference sequence). The CDR3 coding sequence is TGTGCCAGCAGCCTACTGACAGGGGGCTTCGAGACCCAGTACTTC. It specifies CASSLLTGGFETQYF.

The chain couples TRBV9 to TRBJ2-1; 10 nucleotides align to TRBD2. Germline CDR1 and CDR2: SGDLS and YYNGEE. Unmatched junction bases numbered 8, after V lost 0 bases and J lost 8 bases. There are 16 residues in the CDR3. The CDR3 protein is CASSVAAGGPSDEQFF. The CDR3 DNA reads as TGTGCCAGCAGCGTAGCAGCGGGAGGGCCCTCCGATGAGCAGTTCTTC.

This clone has a single count. The chain carries TRBV5-4 and TRBJ2-7; 7 bases agree with TRBD2. V lost 4 bases to trimming and J lost 2 bases; unmatched junction nucleotides: 9. Germline loops: CDR1 SGHNT, CDR2 YYREEE (reference sequence). The CDR3 sequence is 15 residues long. The CDR3 sequence is CASSRQQRGAYEQYF. The DNA for the CDR3 is TGTGCCAGCAGCCGACAACAGCGGGGAGCCTACGAGCAGTACTTC.

The chain employs TRBV5-5 and TRBJ1-1; 9 positions match TRBD1. V was pared by 4 bases and J by 5 bases, with 6 bases of the junction left unmatched. CDR3 length equals 14 residues. Germline CDR1 and CDR2: SGHKS and YYEKEE (reference sequence). CDR3 coding DNA: TGTGCCAGCAGCCGGCGGGACAGGGAGACTGAAGCTTTCTTT. Encoded protein: CASSRRDRETEAFF.

J is TRBJ2-6 and V is TRBV19; a weak D match, TRBD2 (5 bases). The V and J ends lost 5 bases and 0 bases respectively, with 20 bases between them. This CDR3 contains 19 residues. Germline values: CDR1 LNHDA, CDR2 SQIVND (reference sequence). CDR3 nucleotides: TGTGCCAGTAGTCTCGTCGGGCGGCGGGTTAGCTCTGGGGCCAACGTCCTGACTTTC. Its translation is CASSLVGRRVSSGANVLTF.

This chain connects TRBV11-2 to TRBJ2-4, with 8 nucleotides matching TRBD1. Germline V gives CDR1 SGHAT, CDR2 FQNNGV. Unmatched junction bases numbered 5, after V lost 7 bases and J lost 0 bases. The CDR3 has 15 residues. In DNA, the CDR3 is TGTGCCAGCACCCAGGGGGCACTAGCCAAAAACATTCAGTACTTC. Protein: CASTQGALAKNIQYF.

This rearrangement joins TRBV5-1 to TRBJ2-7; D is ambiguous. V was shortened by 1 base and J by 0 bases, with 11 bases between the two germline ends. CDR1 is SGHRS and CDR2 is YFSETQ in the germline V gene. CDR3 size: 15 residues. CDR3 sequence reads: CASSLHDSSSYEQYF. The CDR3 DNA reads TGCGCCAGCAGCTTGCATGACTCTAGCTCCTACGAGCAGTACTTC.

The chain is built from TRBV5-6 and TRBJ2-5, with 7 bases identical to TRBD1. V was clipped by 0 bases and J by 4 bases; unmatched bases: 6. The CDR3 is made up of 15 amino acids. Germline CDR1 reads SGHDT; CDR2 reads YYEEEE. The CDR3 loop reads CASSLVQGIGETQYF. As DNA, the CDR3 is TGTGCCAGCAGCTTGGTACAGGGGATAGGAGAGACCCAGTACTTC.